What follows are 15 T cell receptor beta chains derived from one specimen sequenced in a study of human T cells and chemical hapten exposure. Described time point: patch test 2, 6 weeks after DPC sensitization. The treatment is: therapeutic diphenylcyclopropenone sensitization with weekly scalp DPC. One entry per CDR3 protein, called by TCRdb with MiXCR from the RACE reads. The sample contains 90,000 to 110,000 distinct CDR3 sequences, 9% to 9.5% of which appear only once. The sequenced sample was whole blood, obtained in connection with sensitization to the hapten diphenylcyclopropenone (DPC). The receptors shown here come from a woman between 40 and 55 years old with alopecia areata. Some clones in this sample may be carry-over from other donors' samples.

The chain joins TRBV6-2 or TRBV6-3 to TRBJ1-1; D not resolved. This CDR3 has 13 residues. Trimming removed 5 bases from V and 9 bases from J, with 16 bases in between. Germline assignment: CDR1 MNHEY and CDR2 SVGEGT. CDR3 in DNA: TGTGCCAGCAGTCTAGATTACGGGAGAAAAGCTTTCTTT. Translated, it gives CASSLDYGRKAFF.

This clonotype has a count of ten or more. The rearrangement uses TRBV12-3 or TRBV12-4 and TRBJ1-2; D ambiguous. V was trimmed by 5 bases and J by 7 bases, leaving 17 bases between them. This CDR3 has 14 residues. The DNA for the CDR3 is TGTGCCAGCAGTCCACGTCTAGACCGGGTTGGCTACACCTTC. Residues: CASSPRLDRVGYTF.

This clonotype was detected only a few times. V and J are TRBV7-2 and TRBJ2-3; TRBD1 aligns across 11 bases. Trimming at V came to 5 bases and at J to 1 base, leaving 8 bases not matched to a gene. CDR1 is SGHTA, CDR2 FQGNSA, per germline. This CDR3 spans 17 amino acids. The CDR3 sequence: CASSRRDRGVGTDTQYF. As DNA, the CDR3 is TGTGCCAGCAGCAGAAGGGACAGGGGGGTTGGCACAGATACGCAGTATTTT. The full variable domain, completed using reference TRBV7-2 and TRBJ2-3, is GAGVSQSPSNKVTEKGKDVELRCDPISGHTALYWYRQSLGQGLEFLIYFQGNSAPDKSGLPSDRFSAERTGGSVSTLTIQRTQQEDSAVYLCASSRRDRGVGTDTQYFGPGTRLTVL.

This clonotype came up a few times. This chain connects TRBV3-1 to TRBJ1-4, with D hard to call. The V and J ends lost 3 bases and 8 bases respectively, with 16 bases between them. CDR1 is LGHDT, CDR2 YNNKEL, per germline (reference sequence). The CDR3 runs 15 residues. The CDR3 is CASSQRDSGREKLFF. The CDR3 region has the DNA TGTGCCAGCAGCCAGCGAGACTCCGGGCGGGAAAAACTGTTTTTT.

This clonotype has ten or more counts. The chain couples TRBV18 to TRBJ2-7, with 8 bases that match TRBD2. Trimming took 3 bases from V and 4 from J; bases not matched to a gene: 8. CDR1 is KGHSH and CDR2 is LQKENI in the germline V gene. The CDR3 is 15 amino acids. In DNA form, the CDR3 reads TGTGCCAGCTCACCCGATGTACTAGCGGATTACGAGCAGTACTTC. It codes for CASSPDVLADYEQYF.

Remarks on this clonotype: The germline gene is not matched at one end of the junction; a read error may be the cause. This rearrangement joins TRBV7-9 to TRBJ1-6, with 9 bases fitting TRBD1. The CDR3 runs 15 residues. CDR1 and CDR2 from the germline V gene are SEHNR and FQNEAQ (reference sequence). The CDR3 DNA reads as TGTGCCAGCAAACGGGGGGACAGGGTTAATTCACCCCTCCATTTT. Its translation: CASKRGDRVNSPLHF.

Many counts were recorded for this clonotype. The CDR3 region is CSVGEVAENIQYF. The CDR3 bases are TGCAGCGTTGGCGAGGTGGCAGAAAACATTCAGTACTTC. The chain couples TRBV29-1 to TRBJ2-4, with D uncertain. The CDR3 has 13 amino acids. With 4 bases removed from V and 5 bases from J, the gap between germline ends came to 12 bases. CDR1 SQVTM and CDR2 ANQGSEA come from the germline V gene.

This clonotype appeared a few times. This chain links TRBV4-2 with TRBJ1-5; 7 bases are a match to TRBD1. The trim removed 0 bases at V and 1 base at J, leaving 9 bases unmatched. Germline values: CDR1 LGHNA, CDR2 YNFKEQ. CDR3 length: 18 residues. CDR3 amino acids: CASSQDAGTDWSNQPQHF. CDR3 DNA: TGTGCCAGCAGCCAAGATGCGGGGACAGACTGGAGCAATCAGCCCCAGCATTTT.

This clonotype was detected many times. This chain connects TRBV20-1 to TRBJ2-5; D remains ambiguous. V dropped 6 bases and J dropped 2 bases, with 4 bases sitting between them. This CDR3 is built from 10 residues. Germline CDR1 is DFQATT and CDR2 is SNEGSKA (reference sequence). CDR3: CSARQETQYF. The CDR3 DNA reads TGCAGTGCCAGACAAGAGACCCAGTACTTC.

This clonotype was detected only a few times. The rearrangement joins TRBV28 to TRBJ1-5, with D unresolved. Germline CDR1 MDHEN, CDR2 SYDVKM. The CDR3 is 13 amino acids. V was cut by 4 bases and J by 3 bases, with 7 bases left in between. The CDR3 region is CASSSQYNQPQHF. CDR3 DNA: TGTGCCAGCAGTTCTCAGTACAATCAGCCCCAGCATTTT.

This clonotype was recorded at least ten times. The chain is built from TRBV20-1 and TRBJ1-5; D unresolved. Germline V gives CDR1 DFQATT, CDR2 SNEGSKA (reference sequence). The CDR3 totals 15 residues. V dropped 3 bases and J dropped 3 bases, with 15 bases sitting between them. The CDR3 loop is CSASPIQADNQPQHF. In nucleotides, the CDR3 is TGCAGTGCTAGTCCGATCCAGGCAGACAATCAGCCCCAGCATTTT.

This clonotype occurred a few times. This sequence joins TRBV18 and TRBJ1-5; D might be TRBD1 (6 bases). Looked up from germline, CDR1 is KGHSH and CDR2 is LQKENI. V was shortened by 3 bases and J by 5 bases, with 14 bases between the two germline ends. The CDR3 consists of 15 residues. The CDR3: CASSPTPKGDQPQHF. Here the CDR3 DNA reads TGTGCCAGCTCACCTACCCCTAAGGGGGATCAGCCCCAGCATTTT. The entire variable domain, with the rest obtained from reference TRBV18 and TRBJ1-5, is as follows: NAGVMQNPRHLVRRRGQEARLRCSPMKGHSHVYWYRQLPEEGLKFMVYLQKENIIDESGMPKERFSAEFPKEGPSILRIQQVVRGDSAAYFCASSPTPKGDQPQHFGDGTRLSIL.

V gene TRBV18 combines with J gene TRBJ1-3; D gene ambiguous. This CDR3 region has 14 residues. Looked up from germline, CDR1 is KGHSH and CDR2 is LQKENI. V lost 3 bases and J lost 2, with 8 bases in between. The CDR3 loop reads CASSPKGAGNTIYF. DNA of the CDR3: TGTGCCAGCTCACCGAAAGGTGCTGGAAACACCATATATTTT.

This clonotype has more than one count but fewer than ten. The rearrangement links TRBV6-2 or TRBV6-3 to TRBJ2-5, with a possible D match to TRBD2 (6 bases). Germline values: CDR1 MNHEY, CDR2 SVGEGT. The V gene lost 7 bases and the J gene lost 4 bases, with 19 bases spanning the gap. The CDR3 has 15 amino acids. CDR3 DNA: TGTGCCAGCACCATCAGCGAAGGGCGGGGAGAGACCCAGTACTTC. Its translation: CASTISEGRGETQYF.

The chain has TRBV12-3 or TRBV12-4 and TRBJ1-5; D unclear. The CDR3 spans 12 residues. Trimming shortened V by 7 bases and J by 3 bases, and 7 bases separated the two germline ends. CDR3 amino acids: CASKRVNQPQHF. The CDR3 DNA reads as TGTGCCAGCAAGAGAGTCAATCAGCCCCAGCATTTT.